Each of the 14 T cell receptor beta chains below was sequenced from the same sample in a study of blood T cell repertoires in COVID-19. Only in-frame clones appear in the TCRdb table, and some are missing; sequencing was by immunoSEQ multiplex PCR. Of about 170,000 clones in the sample, 85% were seen once. The sample was peripheral blood. The receptors were gathered from a woman of 80 years or more with COVID-19, enrolled during active disease.

This clone was observed a handful of times. The chain has TRBV18 and TRBJ1-1; tentative D call: TRBD1 (5 bases). V lost 2 bases to trimming and J lost 1 base, with 11 bases between them. The CDR3 sequence is 15 residues long. Looked up from germline, CDR1 is KGHSH and CDR2 is LQKENI. CDR3 bases: TGTGCCAGCTCACCAACGACAGAAAAGAACACTGAAGCTTTCTTT. It yields the protein CASSPTTEKNTEAFF.

The chain employs TRBV3-1 (or the pseudogene TRBV3-2) and TRBJ2-5; the D is unclear. The ends were cut back, 0 bases at V and 0 bases at J, with 11 bases in the middle. The CDR3 sequence is 16 residues long. Germline CDR1 is LGHDT and CDR2 is YNNKEL (reference sequence). The CDR3 region is CASSQDMVRDQETQYF. CDR3 coding DNA: TGTGCCAGCAGCCAAGATATGGTACGGGACCAAGAGACCCAGTACTTC.

A single count supports this clone. The chain combines TRBV2 with TRBJ1-6; D is undetermined. This CDR3 has 12 residues. Germline V gives CDR1 SNHLY, CDR2 FYNNEI. V was trimmed by 5 bases and J by 9 bases, leaving 8 bases between them. The CDR3 region is CASSSDTSPLHF. In DNA, the CDR3 is TGTGCCAGCAGTTCAGACACTTCACCCCTCCACTTT.

CDR3 in DNA: TGTGCCAGCAGCTTTCCCAGGGGGCCTAAGCCGTGGACCGGGGAGCTGTTTTTT. This gives the protein CASSFPRGPKPWTGELFF. The chain has TRBV7-9 and TRBJ2-2, with TRBD1 identical over 8 bases. In germline, CDR1 is SEHNR, CDR2 FQNEAQ (reference sequence). V was pared by 3 bases and J by 5 bases, with 14 bases of the junction left unmatched. This CDR3 spans 18 amino acids.

This clone was detected once. The chain links TRBV19 to TRBJ2-6, with D hard to call. Germline CDR1 is LNHDA and CDR2 is SQIVND (reference sequence). The V end lost 3 bases, the J end lost 2 bases, and 8 bases lay between the germline ends. This CDR3 comprises 15 residues. The CDR3 coding sequence is TGTGCCAGTAGTATGGGCTCTACTGGGGCCAACGTCCTGACTTTC. As protein: CASSMGSTGANVLTF.

The chain employs TRBV11-1 and TRBJ1-5, with D perhaps matching TRBD1 (5 bases). Trimming cost V 4 bases and J 4 bases, with 8 bases left between them. In germline, CDR1 is SGHAT, CDR2 FQDESV (reference sequence). There are 13 residues in the CDR3. In nucleotides, the CDR3 is TGTGCCAGCAGCTCACAGGAGAATCAGCCCCAGCATTTT. Translating it yields CASSSQENQPQHF.

The genes are TRBV6-5 and TRBJ2-5; D possibly corresponds to TRBD2 (5 bases). Trimming removed 6 bases from V and 5 bases from J, with 13 bases in between. The CDR3 is made up of 13 amino acids. Per the germline V gene, CDR1 is MNHEY and CDR2 is SVGAGI. The CDR3 sequence: CASSALPGETQYF. The CDR3 nucleotides read TGTGCCAGCAGCGCCCTGCCGGGGGAGACCCAGTACTTC.

This clone was seen only once. V is TRBV29-1 and J is TRBJ2-4; D gene unclear. Germline loops: CDR1 SQVTM, CDR2 ANQGSEA. The V end was cut by 7 bases, the J end by 1 base, with 11 bases between. The CDR3 is 13 residues long. CDR3 DNA sequence: TGCAGCGCACTGTCTACGGCCAAAAACATTCAGTACTTC. This codes for CSALSTAKNIQYF.

CDR3 in DNA: TGCGCCAGCCGAAGCTTGGGAGTCGGGGAGCTGTTTTTT. Protein: CASRSLGVGELFF. V gene TRBV5-1 combines with J gene TRBJ2-2, with a possible D match to TRBD2 (5 bases). The germline V gene has CDR1 SGHRS and CDR2 YFSETQ. V was shortened by 7 bases and J by 7 bases, with 14 bases between the two germline ends. The CDR3 has 13 amino acids.

The chain combines TRBV5-4 with TRBJ1-2; D gene ambiguous. Germline V CDR1 and CDR2: SGHNT, YYREEE (reference sequence). The CDR3 runs to 14 residues. The V gene lost 4 bases and the J gene lost 0 bases, with 10 bases spanning the gap. CDR3 sequence reads: CASSVTSANYGYTF. CDR3 nucleotide sequence: TGTGCCAGCAGCGTGACATCAGCTAACTATGGCTACACCTTC.

DNA of the CDR3: TGTGCCAGCAGTTACCCACCAAACAGGGGCCATCAGCCCCAGCATTTT. Its protein is CASSYPPNRGHQPQHF. This chain uses TRBV6-5 with TRBJ1-5; TRBD1 aligns across 7 bases. CDR3 length equals 16 residues. Germline lookup yields CDR1 MNHEY and CDR2 SVGAGI. Trimming at V came to 2 bases and at J to 5 bases, leaving 9 bases not matched to a gene.

The sample holds one count of this clone. The V call is TRBV14, the J call TRBJ1-4; no reliable D call. The germline gives CDR1 SGHDN, CDR2 FVKESK. The CDR3 contains 13 residues. The V gene lost 3 bases and the J gene lost 6 bases, with 8 bases spanning the gap. CDR3 nucleotide sequence: TGTGCCAGCAGCCAGTGGGCGTATGAAAAACTGTTTTTT. This codes for CASSQWAYEKLFF.

The DNA for the CDR3 is TGTGCCAGCAGCGTCACAGGGGCTGGTGAAGCTTTCTTT. As protein: CASSVTGAGEAFF. This sequence joins TRBV6-5 and TRBJ1-1; 7 bases are shared with TRBD1. The CDR3 is 13 residues long. V trimming: 6 bases; J trimming: 7 bases; junction bases outside the gene matches: 8. Germline V gene lookup returns CDR1 MNHEY and CDR2 SVGAGI.

The gene calls are TRBV7-9 and TRBJ2-7; 9 bases are shared with TRBD2. J gave up 6 bases and V 3 bases, and 9 bases lay outside the gene matches. The CDR3 loop spans 15 amino acids. Germline V gene sequence: CDR1 SEHNR, CDR2 FQNEAQ (reference sequence). The CDR3 nucleotides are TGTGCCAGCAGCTTCCAAGGCGGGAGGGCCTCCGAGCAGTACTTC. Amino acid sequence: CASSFQGGRASEQYF.